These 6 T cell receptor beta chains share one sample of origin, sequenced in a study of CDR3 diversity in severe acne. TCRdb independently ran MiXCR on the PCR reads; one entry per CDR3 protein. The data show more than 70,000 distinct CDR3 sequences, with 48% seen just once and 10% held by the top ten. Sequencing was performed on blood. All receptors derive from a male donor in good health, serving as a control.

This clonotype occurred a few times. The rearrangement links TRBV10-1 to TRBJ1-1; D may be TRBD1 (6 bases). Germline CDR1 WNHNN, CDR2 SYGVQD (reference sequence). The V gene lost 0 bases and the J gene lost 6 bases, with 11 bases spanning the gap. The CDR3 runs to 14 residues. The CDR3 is CASSESGGIAEAFF. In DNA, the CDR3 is TGCGCCAGCAGTGAGTCGGGGGGCATCGCTGAAGCTTTCTTT.

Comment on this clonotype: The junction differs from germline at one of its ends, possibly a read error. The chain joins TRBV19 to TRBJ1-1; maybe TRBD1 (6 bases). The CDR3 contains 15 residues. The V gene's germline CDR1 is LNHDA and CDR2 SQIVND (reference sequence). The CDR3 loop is CASSPGTIMNTEAFF. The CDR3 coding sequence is TGCGCCAGCAGCCCCGGGACAATCATGAACACTGAAGCTTTCTTT.

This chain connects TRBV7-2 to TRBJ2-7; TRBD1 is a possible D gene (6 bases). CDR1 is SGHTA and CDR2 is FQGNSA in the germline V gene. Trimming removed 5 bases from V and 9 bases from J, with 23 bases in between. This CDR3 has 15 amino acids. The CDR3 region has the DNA TGTGCCAGCAGCCCCACAGGGAACGAACACTTCGCGCAGTACTTC. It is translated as CASSPTGNEHFAQYF.

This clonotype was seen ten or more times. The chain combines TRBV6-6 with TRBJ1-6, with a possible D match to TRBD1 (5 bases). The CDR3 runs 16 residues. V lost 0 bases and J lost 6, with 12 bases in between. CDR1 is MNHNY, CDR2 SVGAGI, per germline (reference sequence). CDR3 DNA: TGTGCCAGCAGTTACTCGGTGAGGGGTCCTAATTCACCCCTCCACTTT. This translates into CASSYSVRGPNSPLHF.

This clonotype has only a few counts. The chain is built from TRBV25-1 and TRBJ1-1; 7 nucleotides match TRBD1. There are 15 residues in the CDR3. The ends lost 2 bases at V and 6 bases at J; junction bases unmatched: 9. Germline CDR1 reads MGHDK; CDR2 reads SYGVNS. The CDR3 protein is CASSEGDSVFSEAFF. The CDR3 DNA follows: TGTGCCAGCAGTGAAGGGGACAGCGTCTTCTCTGAAGCTTTCTTT.

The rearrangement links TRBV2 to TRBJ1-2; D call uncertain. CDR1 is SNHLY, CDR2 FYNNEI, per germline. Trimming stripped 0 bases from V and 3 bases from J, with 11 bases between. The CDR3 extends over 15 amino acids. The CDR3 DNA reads TGTGCCAGCAGTGAAGCGGCCCGAGAGCACTATGGCTACACCTTC. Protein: CASSEAAREHYGYTF.